A selection of T cell receptor beta chains follows, all from one sample in a study of Tregs in tolerant kidney transplant recipients. Generated by immunoSEQ multiplex PCR, the TCRdb table keeps only in-frame clones and is missing some. The sample carries about 66,000 clones, more than 90% recorded once. The sequenced sample was CD8+ T cells from blood, obtained before the transplant. The receptors were gathered from a human donor who received a combined kidney and bone marrow transplant. CDR3s include the opening cysteine and the closing phenylalanine or tryptophan. The D gene is left open where the match is weak. Only part of the rows carry a size: once, few, many, or a class if the clone is expanded.

CDR3nt | CDR3aa | d_gene | abundance | j_gene | v_gene
TGTGCCAGCAGCTTAGTGTACGGAGCGATCGAGACCCAGTACTTC | CASSLVYGAIETQYF | - | - | TRBJ2-5 | TRBV11-3
TGTGCCAGCAGCCCCGGGGAGGGGGGAACCACAGATACGCAGTATTTT | CASSPGEGGTTDTQYF | - | few | TRBJ2-3 | TRBV4-2
TGTGCCAGTAACCTAGCGGGGGGGAGCACCGGGGAGCTGTTTTTT | CASNLAGGSTGELFF | TRBD2 | - | TRBJ2-2 | TRBV19
TGTGCCAGCAGCTTTGTTACAGGGAATGAAAAACTGTTTTTT | CASSFVTGNEKLFF | - | - | TRBJ1-4 | TRBV7-9
TGTGCCAGCAGTTTACAAACTAGCGGCTACGAGCAGTACTTC | CASSLQTSGYEQYF | TRBD2 | - | TRBJ2-7 | TRBV27
TGTGCCAGTAGTACATGGGACAGGGGGCATGTTGGCTACACCTTC | CASSTWDRGHVGYTF | TRBD1 | - | TRBJ1-2 | TRBV19
TGTGCCAGCGGTTCGGGTATTCTACTCTACGAGCAGTACTTC | CASGSGILLYEQYF | - | - | TRBJ2-7 | TRBV5-8
TGCAGCGTTGAAGGGAGGGGGCAGGGAAACAGCGAGCAGTACTTC | CSVEGRGQGNSEQYF | - | - | TRBJ2-7 | TRBV29-1
TGTGCCAGCAGCGTAAGTGACAGCGGGGGGTCCGATACGCAGTATTTT | CASSVSDSGGSDTQYF | TRBD2 | - | TRBJ2-3 | TRBV9
TGTGCCAGCACTACCCCCCTTTCGGACAGGGAACGAGACACCATATATTTT | CASTTPLSDRERDTIYF | TRBD1 | - | TRBJ1-3 | TRBV2
TGTGCCAGCACCCCGGGTTTTACACCTAACTATGGCTACACCTTC | CASTPGFTPNYGYTF | - | - | TRBJ1-2 | TRBV9
TGTGCCAGCAGTATAGAGGGACTAGCGGGATACAATGAGCAGTTCTTC | CASSIEGLAGYNEQFF | TRBD2 | - | TRBJ2-1 | TRBV28
TGTGCCAGTAGTATTGGGGCAGGGGATTATGGCTACACCTTC | CASSIGAGDYGYTF | - | - | TRBJ1-2 | TRBV19
TGTGCCAGCAGCGGGACAGGGGGCTACGAGCAGTACTTC | CASSGTGGYEQYF | TRBD1 | - | TRBJ2-7 | TRBV5-5
TGCGCCAGCAGCCAGGGAGCGGGACCAAACATTCAGTACTTC | CASSQGAGPNIQYF | TRBD2 | - | TRBJ2-4 | TRBV4-1
TGCGCCAGCAGCCAAGGCCGCGGGACAGGGGTTTACGAGCAGTACTTC | CASSQGRGTGVYEQYF | TRBD1 | - | TRBJ2-7 | TRBV4-3
TGTGCCAGCAGTGCACCGGACTCAACTAGCACAGATACGCAGTATTTT | CASSAPDSTSTDTQYF | - | - | TRBJ2-3 | TRBV2
TGTGCCAGCAGTTTGGGGACAGCCTACCAAGAGACCCAGTACTTC | CASSLGTAYQETQYF | TRBD1 | - | TRBJ2-5 | TRBV27
TGTGCCAGCAGTGAACAGGGTAATCCCCAGCATTTT | CASSEQGNPQHF | - | few | TRBJ1-5 | TRBV27
TGTGCCTGGAGTGTAGGAGGGTTCGAGCAGTACTTC | CAWSVGGFEQYF | - | - | TRBJ2-7 | TRBV30
TGTGCCAGCAGCTTAGGACAGGCGGGGGAGGCAGATACGCAGTATTTT | CASSLGQAGEADTQYF | - | - | TRBJ2-3 | TRBV11-3
TGTGCCAGCAGCTCAGTGGTTGGGGAGCTGTTTTTT | CASSSVVGELFF | - | - | TRBJ2-2 | TRBV5-6
TGTGCCAGTAGTGAGGCGGGTTGGGCTGACGCTTTCTTT | CASSEAGWADAFF | - | medium-sized | TRBJ1-1 | TRBV19
TGTGCCAGCAGTTACTCTACGCGTACTGAAGCTTTCTTT | CASSYSTRTEAFF | - | - | TRBJ1-1 | TRBV6-5
TGTGCCAGCAGCGTAGCAGCAAATGGAGGTCTCTACGAGCAGTACTTC | CASSVAANGGLYEQYF | - | - | TRBJ2-7 | TRBV9
TGTGCCAGCTCACCAAAGGAGAGACAGCTTCCCTACGAGCAGTACTTC | CASSPKERQLPYEQYF | - | - | TRBJ2-7 | TRBV18
TGTGCCAGCAGTGGGCGGTATAATTCACCCCTCCACTTT | CASSGRYNSPLHF | - | - | TRBJ1-6 | TRBV6-1
TGTGCCAGCAGTCAGACAGGGTTTAGCGAGCAGTACTTC | CASSQTGFSEQYF | TRBD1 | - | TRBJ2-7 | TRBV27
TGTGCCAGTAGTCCCAGAGGAGGGGTCTACGAGCAGTACTTC | CASSPRGGVYEQYF | - | - | TRBJ2-7 | TRBV19
TGCGCCAGCAGTTTTACTAGCGGGGGTTACAATGAGCAGTTCTTC | CASSFTSGGYNEQFF | TRBD2 | - | TRBJ2-1 | TRBV5-1
TGTGCCAGCAGTGAAGCGCAGGCTAGCGGGTACCAAGAGACCCAGTACTTC | CASSEAQASGYQETQYF | TRBD2 | - | TRBJ2-5 | TRBV2
TGTGCCAGCAGTGAAGCGACTGGAGCGCCCCTAAATGAGCAGTTCTTC | CASSEATGAPLNEQFF | - | - | TRBJ2-1 | TRBV2